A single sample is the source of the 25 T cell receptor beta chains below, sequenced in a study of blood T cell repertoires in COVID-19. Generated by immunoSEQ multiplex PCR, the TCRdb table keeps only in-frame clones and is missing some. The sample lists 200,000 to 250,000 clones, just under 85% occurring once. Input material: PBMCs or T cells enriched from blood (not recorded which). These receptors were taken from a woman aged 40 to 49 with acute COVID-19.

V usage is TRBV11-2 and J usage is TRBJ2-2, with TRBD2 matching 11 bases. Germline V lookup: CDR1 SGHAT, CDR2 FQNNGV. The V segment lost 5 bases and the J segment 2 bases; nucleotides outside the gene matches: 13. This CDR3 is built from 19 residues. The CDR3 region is CASSLGQTSGVINTGELFF. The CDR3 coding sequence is TGTGCCAGCAGCCTGGGGCAGACTAGCGGGGTCATAAACACCGGGGAGCTGTTTTTT.

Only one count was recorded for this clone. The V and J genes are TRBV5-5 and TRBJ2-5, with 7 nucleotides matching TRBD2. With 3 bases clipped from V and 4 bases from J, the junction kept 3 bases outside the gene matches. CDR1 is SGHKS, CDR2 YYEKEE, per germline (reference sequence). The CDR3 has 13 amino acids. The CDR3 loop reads CASSSPGGETQYF. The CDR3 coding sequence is TGTGCCAGCAGCTCACCGGGGGGAGAGACCCAGTACTTC.

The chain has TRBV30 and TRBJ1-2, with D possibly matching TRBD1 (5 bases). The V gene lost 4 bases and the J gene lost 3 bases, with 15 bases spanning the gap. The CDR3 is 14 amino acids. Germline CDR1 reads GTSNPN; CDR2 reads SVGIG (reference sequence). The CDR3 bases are TGTGCCTGGAACCGGGACGGGGGGTACTATGGCTACACCTTC. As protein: CAWNRDGGYYGYTF.

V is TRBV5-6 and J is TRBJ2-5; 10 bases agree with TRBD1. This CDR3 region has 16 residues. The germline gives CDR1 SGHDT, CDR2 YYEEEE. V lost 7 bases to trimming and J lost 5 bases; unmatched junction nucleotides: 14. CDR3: CASQRDRGPLGETQYF. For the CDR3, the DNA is TGTGCCAGCCAGCGGGACAGGGGACCCCTCGGGGAGACCCAGTACTTC.

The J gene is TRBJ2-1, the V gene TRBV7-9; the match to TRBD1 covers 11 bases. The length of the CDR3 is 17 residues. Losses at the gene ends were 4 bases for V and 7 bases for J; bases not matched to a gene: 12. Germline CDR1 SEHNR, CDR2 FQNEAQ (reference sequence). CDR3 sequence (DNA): TGTGCCAGCAGCTCAGTGACCGGGACAGGGGGTTGGAATGAGCAGTTCTTC. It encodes CASSSVTGTGGWNEQFF.

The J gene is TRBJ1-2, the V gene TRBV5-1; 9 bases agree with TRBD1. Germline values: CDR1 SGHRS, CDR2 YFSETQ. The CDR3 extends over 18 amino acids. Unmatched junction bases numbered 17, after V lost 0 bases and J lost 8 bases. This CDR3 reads CASSLAAWGRQGVRGYTF. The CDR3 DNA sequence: TGCGCCAGCAGCTTGGCCGCCTGGGGGAGACAGGGGGTCAGAGGCTACACCTTC.

The CDR3 spells CATRQGYQPQHF. The CDR3 nucleotides read TGTGCCACGCGACAGGGTTATCAGCCCCAGCATTTT. The genes are TRBV28 and TRBJ1-5, with 7 bases matching TRBD1. Germline V lookup: CDR1 MDHEN, CDR2 SYDVKM. The CDR3 consists of 12 residues. After removal of 10 bases from V and 5 bases from J, the junction contained 5 bases not matched to a gene.

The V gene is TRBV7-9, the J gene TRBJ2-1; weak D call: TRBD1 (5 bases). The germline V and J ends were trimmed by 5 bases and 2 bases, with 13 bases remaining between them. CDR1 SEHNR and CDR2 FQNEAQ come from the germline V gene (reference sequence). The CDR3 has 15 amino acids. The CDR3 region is CASSRRGSTYNEQFF. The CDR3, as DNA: TGTGCCAGCAGCCGAAGGGGTAGCACCTACAATGAGCAGTTCTTC. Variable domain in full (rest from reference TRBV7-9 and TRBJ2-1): DTGVSQNPRHKITKRGQNVTFRCDPISEHNRLYWYRQTLGQGPEFLTYFQNEAQLEKSRLLSDRFSAERPKGSFSTLEIQRTEQGDSAMYLCASSRRGSTYNEQFFGPGTRLTVL.

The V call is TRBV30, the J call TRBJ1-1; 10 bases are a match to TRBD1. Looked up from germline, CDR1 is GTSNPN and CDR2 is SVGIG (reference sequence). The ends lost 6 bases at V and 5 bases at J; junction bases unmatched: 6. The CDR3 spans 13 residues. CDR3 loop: CACDRGLRTEAFF. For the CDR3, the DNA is TGTGCCTGCGACAGGGGGCTGAGGACTGAAGCTTTCTTT. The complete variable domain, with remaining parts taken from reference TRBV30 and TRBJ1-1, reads SQTIHQWPATLVQPVGSPLSLECTVEGTSNPNLYWYRQAAGRGLQLLFYSVGIGQISSEVPQNLSASRPQDRQFILSSKKLLLSDSGFYLCACDRGLRTEAFFGQGTRLTVV.

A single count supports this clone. For the CDR3, the DNA is TGTGCCAGCAGCGATACCGCCGGGGATGGCTACACCTTC. Translated, it gives CASSDTAGDGYTF. The chain links TRBV11-2 to TRBJ1-2; no firm D call. Trimming removed 5 bases at V and 6 bases at J, with 13 bases between. Germline CDR1 SGHAT, CDR2 FQNNGV. This CDR3 spans 13 amino acids.

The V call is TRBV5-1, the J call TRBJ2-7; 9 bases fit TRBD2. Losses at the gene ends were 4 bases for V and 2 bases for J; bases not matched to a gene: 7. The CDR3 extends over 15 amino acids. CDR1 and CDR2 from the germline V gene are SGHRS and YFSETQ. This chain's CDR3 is CASSRLAGKTYEQYF. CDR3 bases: TGCGCCAGCAGCCGGCTAGCGGGGAAAACCTACGAGCAGTACTTC. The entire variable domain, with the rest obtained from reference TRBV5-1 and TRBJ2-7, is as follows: KAGVTQTPRYLIKTRGQQVTLSCSPISGHRSVSWYQQTPGQGLQFLFEYFSETQRNKGNFPGRFSGRQFSNSRSEMNVSTLELGDSALYLCASSRLAGKTYEQYFGPGTRLTVT.

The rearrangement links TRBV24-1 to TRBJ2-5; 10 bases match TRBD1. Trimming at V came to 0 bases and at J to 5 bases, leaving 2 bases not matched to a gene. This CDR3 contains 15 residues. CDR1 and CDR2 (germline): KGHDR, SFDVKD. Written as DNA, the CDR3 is TGTGCCACCAGTGATTTGGACAGGGGGCAGGAGACCCAGTACTTC. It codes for CATSDLDRGQETQYF.

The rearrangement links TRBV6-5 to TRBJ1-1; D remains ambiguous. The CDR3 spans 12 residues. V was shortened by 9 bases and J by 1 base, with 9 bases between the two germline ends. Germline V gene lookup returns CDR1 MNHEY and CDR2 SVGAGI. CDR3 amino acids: CASYEGNTEAFF. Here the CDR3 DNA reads TGTGCCAGTTACGAGGGGAACACTGAAGCTTTCTTT.

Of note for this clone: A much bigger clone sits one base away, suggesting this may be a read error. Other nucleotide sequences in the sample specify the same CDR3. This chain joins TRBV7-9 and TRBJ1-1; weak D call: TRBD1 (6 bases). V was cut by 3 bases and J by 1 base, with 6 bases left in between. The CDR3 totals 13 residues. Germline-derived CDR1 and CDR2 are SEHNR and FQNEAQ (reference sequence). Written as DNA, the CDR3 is TGTGCCAGCAGCTTGACAGGGAACACTGAAGCTTTCTTT. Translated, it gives CASSLTGNTEAFF.

Here the CDR3 DNA reads TGTGCCAGCAGCCCCACGGGTTCCGGGGACACAGATACGCAGTATTTT. Its protein product is CASSPTGSGDTDTQYF. The genes are TRBV7-3 and TRBJ2-3; D might be TRBD2 (5 bases). The CDR3 covers 16 residues. Germline assignment: CDR1 SGHTA and CDR2 FQGTGA. The ends were cut back, 5 bases at V and 2 bases at J, with 17 bases in the middle. The full variable domain, with the rest looked up from reference TRBV7-3 and TRBJ2-3, is GAGVSQTPSNKVTEKGKYVELRCDPISGHTALYWYRQSLGQGPEFLIYFQGTGAADDSGLPNDRFFAVRPEGSVSTLKIQRTERGDSAVYLCASSPTGSGDTDTQYFGPGTRLTVL.

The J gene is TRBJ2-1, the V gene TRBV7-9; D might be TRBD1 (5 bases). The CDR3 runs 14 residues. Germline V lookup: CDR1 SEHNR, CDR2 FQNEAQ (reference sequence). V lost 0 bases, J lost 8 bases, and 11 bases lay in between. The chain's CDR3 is CASSLAQGLHEQFF. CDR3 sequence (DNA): TGTGCCAGCAGCTTAGCCCAGGGTCTTCATGAGCAGTTCTTC.

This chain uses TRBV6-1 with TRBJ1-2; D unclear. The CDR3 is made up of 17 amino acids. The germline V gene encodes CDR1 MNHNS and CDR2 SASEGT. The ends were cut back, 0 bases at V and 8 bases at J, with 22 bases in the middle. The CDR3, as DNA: TGTGCCAGCAGTGAAGCCTTGCAGGTGCTCCCCTACAAGGGCTACACCTTC. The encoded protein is CASSEALQVLPYKGYTF.

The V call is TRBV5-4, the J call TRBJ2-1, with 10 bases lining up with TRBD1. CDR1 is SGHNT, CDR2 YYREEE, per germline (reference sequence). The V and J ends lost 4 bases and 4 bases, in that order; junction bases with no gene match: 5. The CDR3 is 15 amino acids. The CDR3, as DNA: TGTGCCAGCAGCCCGCGGGGACAGGGGTACAATGAGCAGTTCTTC. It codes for CASSPRGQGYNEQFF.

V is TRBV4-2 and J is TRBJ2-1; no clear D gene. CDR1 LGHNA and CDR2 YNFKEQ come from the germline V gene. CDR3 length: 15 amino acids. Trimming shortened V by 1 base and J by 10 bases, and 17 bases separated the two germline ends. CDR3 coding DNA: TGTGCCAGCAGCCAAGTTTCGACTGCGAAAATAGAGCAGTTCTTC. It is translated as CASSQVSTAKIEQFF.

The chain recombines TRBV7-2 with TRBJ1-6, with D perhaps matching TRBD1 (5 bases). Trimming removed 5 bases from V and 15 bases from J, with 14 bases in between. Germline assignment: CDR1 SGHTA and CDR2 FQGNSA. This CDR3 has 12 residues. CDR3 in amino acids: CASSPREGLLHF. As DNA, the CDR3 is TGTGCCAGCAGCCCAAGGGAGGGGCTCCTCCACTTT. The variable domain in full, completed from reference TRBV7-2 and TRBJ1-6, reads GAGVSQSPSNKVTEKGKDVELRCDPISGHTALYWYRQSLGQGLEFLIYFQGNSAPDKSGLPSDRFSAERTGGSVSTLTIQRTQQEDSAVYLCASSPREGLLHFGNGTRLTVT.

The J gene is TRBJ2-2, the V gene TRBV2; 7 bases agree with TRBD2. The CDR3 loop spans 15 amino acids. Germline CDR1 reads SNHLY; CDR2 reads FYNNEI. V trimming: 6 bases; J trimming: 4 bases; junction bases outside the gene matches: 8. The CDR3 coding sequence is TGTGCCAGCAGGAGACTAGCTGTGCTCACCGGGGAGCTGTTTTTT. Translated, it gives CASRRLAVLTGELFF. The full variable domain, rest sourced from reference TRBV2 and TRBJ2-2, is EPEVTQTPSHQVTQMGQEVILRCVPISNHLYFYWYRQILGQKVEFLVSFYNNEISEKSEIFDDQFSVERPDGSNFTLKIRSTKLEDSAMYFCASRRLAVLTGELFFGEGSRLTVL.

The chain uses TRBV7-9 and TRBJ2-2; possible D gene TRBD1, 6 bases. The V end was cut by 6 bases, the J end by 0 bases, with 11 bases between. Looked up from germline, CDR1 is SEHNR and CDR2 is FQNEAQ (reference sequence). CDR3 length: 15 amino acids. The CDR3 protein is CASRFRDTNTGELFF. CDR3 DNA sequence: TGTGCCAGCAGGTTTCGGGACACGAACACCGGGGAGCTGTTTTTT.

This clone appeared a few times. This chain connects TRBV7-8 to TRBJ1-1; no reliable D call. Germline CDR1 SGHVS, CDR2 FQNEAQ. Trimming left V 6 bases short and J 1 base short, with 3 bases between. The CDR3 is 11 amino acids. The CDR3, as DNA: TGTGCCAGCAGACAGAACACTGAAGCTTTCTTT. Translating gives CASRQNTEAFF. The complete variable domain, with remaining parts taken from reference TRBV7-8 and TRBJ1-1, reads GAGVSQSPRYKVAKRGQDVALRCDPISGHVSLFWYQQALGQGPEFLTYFQNEAQLDKSGLPSDRFFAERPEGSVSTLKIQRTQQEDSAVYLCASRQNTEAFFGQGTRLTVV.

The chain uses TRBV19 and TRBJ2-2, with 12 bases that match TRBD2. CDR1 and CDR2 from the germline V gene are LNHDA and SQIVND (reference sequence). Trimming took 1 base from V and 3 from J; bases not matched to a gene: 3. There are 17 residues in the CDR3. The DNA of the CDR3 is TGTGCCAGTAGTATAGGACTAGCGGGGGATCACACCGGGGAGCTGTTTTTT. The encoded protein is CASSIGLAGDHTGELFF.

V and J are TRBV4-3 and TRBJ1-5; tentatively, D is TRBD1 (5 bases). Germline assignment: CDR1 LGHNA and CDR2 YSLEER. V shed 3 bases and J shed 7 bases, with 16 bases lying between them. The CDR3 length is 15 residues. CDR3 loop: CASSQTWGRAQPQHF. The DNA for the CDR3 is TGCGCCAGCAGCCAGACCTGGGGCAGGGCCCAGCCCCAGCATTTT.